Reported below is one T cell receptor beta chain. The antigen is undetermined. This specimen comes from a study of OX40 agonist ivuxolimab in advanced cancers. Study background: Under the entry rules, prior anti-PD-1, anti-PD-L1 or anti-CTLA-4 therapy was allowed, and more than 35% had some. Study-wide results and caveats: Near-lowest levels of clonal expansion characterized partial responders at 0.1-3.0 mg/kg. CD8+ T cells averaged more expanded clones than CD4+.

This table comes from immunoSEQ multiplex PCR, and its TCRdb copy is limited to in-frame clones, with some not included. The sample holds around 110,000 clones; 75% to 95% are singletons and the top ten take 0.95% to 1.5%. This specimen was CD4+ or CD8+ T cells sorted from blood, taken in a trial of the OX40 agonist ivuxolimab. This sequence originates from an adult with an advanced solid tumor such as melanoma, head and neck, liver or kidney cancer.

The CDR3 spells CASSVAPGLDTGELFF. The CDR3 DNA reads TGTGCCAGCAGCGTAGCTCCGGGCCTGGACACCGGGGAGCTGTTTTTT. The V call is TRBV9, the J call TRBJ2-2; D is undetermined. The CDR3 is 16 residues long. CDR1 and CDR2 from the germline V gene are SGDLS and YYNGEE. With 0 bases removed from V and 3 bases from J, the gap between germline ends came to 12 bases.